This TCR beta chain was observed in a study of CD8 T cells in ankylosing spondylitis. Study results and limitations: Disease-linked clones proved CD8+ and comparatively uncommon in peripheral blood. Clones tied to disease were said to be significantly enriched in matched ankylosing spondylitis synovial fluid.

This CDR3 region has 14 residues. Trimming took 5 bases from V and 1 from J, leaving 8 bases between them. TCRdb itself ran the 5' RACE reads through MiXCR, one entry per CDR3 protein. The profile shows about 170,000 distinct CDR3 sequences, around 20% of them singletons. For this clonotype: What it binds is not known.

The source of this sequence is a male donor with ankylosing spondylitis or in good health (not recorded which). The source material was blood, either unsorted or a sorted T cell fraction (not recorded which). J is TRBJ2-2 and V is TRBV12-3 or TRBV12-4; D uncertain. CDR3 sequence (DNA): TGTGCCAGCAGTCAGTACAGGAACACCGGGGAGCTGTTTTTT. It is translated as CASSQYRNTGELFF.